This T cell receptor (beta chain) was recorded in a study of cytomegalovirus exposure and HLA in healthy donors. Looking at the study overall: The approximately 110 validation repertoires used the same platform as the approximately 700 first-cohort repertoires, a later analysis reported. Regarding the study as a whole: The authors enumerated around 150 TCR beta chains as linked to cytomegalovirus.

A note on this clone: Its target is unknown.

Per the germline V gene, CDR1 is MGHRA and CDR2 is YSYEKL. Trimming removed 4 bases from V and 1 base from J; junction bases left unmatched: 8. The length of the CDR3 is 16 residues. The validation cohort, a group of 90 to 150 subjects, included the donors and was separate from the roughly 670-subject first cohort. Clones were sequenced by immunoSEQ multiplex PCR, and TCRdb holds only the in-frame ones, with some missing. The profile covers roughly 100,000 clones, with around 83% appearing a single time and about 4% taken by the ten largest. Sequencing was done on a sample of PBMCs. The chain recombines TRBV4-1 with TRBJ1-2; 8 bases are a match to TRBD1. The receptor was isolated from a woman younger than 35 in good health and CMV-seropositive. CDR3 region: CASSRRLDRDNYGYTF. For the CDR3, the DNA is TGCGCCAGCAGCCGCCGCTTGGACAGGGATAACTATGGCTACACCTTC.